This entry lists 26 T cell receptor beta chains sequenced from one sample in a study of blood T cell repertoires in COVID-19. Data came from immunoSEQ multiplex PCR; TCRdb stores just in-frame clones and leaves some out. Here the sample spans 200,000 to 250,000 clones, roughly 84% being singletons. The source material was PBMCs or T cells enriched from blood (not recorded which). The receptors come from a woman aged 40 to 50 who had recovered from COVID-19.

The chain joins TRBV30 to TRBJ2-1; D not resolved. Germline V gives CDR1 GTSNPN, CDR2 SVGIG (reference sequence). This CDR3 comprises 14 residues. Trimming cost V 1 base and J 0 bases, with 7 bases left between them. The CDR3 nucleotides read TGTGCCTGGAGTGGAGGCAGCTCCTACAATGAGCAGTTCTTC. Protein: CAWSGGSSYNEQFF.

The chain couples TRBV2 to TRBJ2-7; TRBD1 matches at 7 bases. This CDR3 region has 15 residues. Unmatched junction bases numbered 11, after V lost 6 bases and J lost 3 bases. The germline gives CDR1 SNHLY, CDR2 FYNNEI. CDR3 nucleotide sequence: TGTGCCAGCAGCCTACGACAGGGATCGGGCTACGAGCAGTACTTC. This gives the protein CASSLRQGSGYEQYF.

This clone was recorded only once. V usage is TRBV18 and J usage is TRBJ1-1; weak D call: TRBD1 (6 bases). Deletions cut 4 bases from V and 7 bases from J, with 13 bases between. The V gene's germline CDR1 is KGHSH and CDR2 LQKENI. This CDR3 is built from 13 residues. The CDR3 sequence is CASSRDRTLEAFF. The CDR3 DNA sequence: TGTGCCAGCTCACGAGACAGGACCCTTGAAGCTTTCTTT.

On this clone itself: The identical CDR3 is also encoded by other nucleotide sequences in the sample. The chain links TRBV6-5 to TRBJ2-1; the match to TRBD2 covers 11 bases. The CDR3 loop spans 16 amino acids. The J segment lost 4 bases and the V segment lost 4 bases, leaving 6 bases of the junction unmatched. The germline V gene has CDR1 MNHEY and CDR2 SVGAGI. The CDR3, as DNA: TGTGCCAGCAGTTCTAGACTAGCGGGATCGTACAATGAGCAGTTCTTC. It codes for CASSSRLAGSYNEQFF.

The genes are TRBV30 and TRBJ1-2, with 9 nucleotides matching TRBD1. Germline V gene sequence: CDR1 GTSNPN, CDR2 SVGIG (reference sequence). CDR3 length: 15 residues. Trimming removed 2 bases from V and 5 bases from J; junction bases left unmatched: 9. CDR3 in amino acids: CAWSLSLGQGYGYTF. CDR3 coding DNA: TGTGCCTGGAGTCTATCTTTGGGACAGGGTTATGGCTACACCTTC.

This chain connects TRBV6-2 or TRBV6-3 to TRBJ2-7; a possible D gene is TRBD2 (5 bases). This CDR3 has 15 amino acids. Trimming stripped 5 bases from V and 3 bases from J, with 17 bases between. Germline CDR1 MNHEY, CDR2 SVGEGT. CDR3 amino acids: CASSPRARRIYEQYV. CDR3 in DNA: TGTGCCAGCAGTCCGAGGGCCAGAAGGATCTACGAGCAGTACGTC.

The genes are TRBV14 and TRBJ1-2; 7 bases align to TRBD1. The CDR3 totals 13 residues. Germline values: CDR1 SGHDN, CDR2 FVKESK. V lost 4 bases, J lost 8 bases, and 7 bases stayed unmatched. The CDR3 nucleotides are TGTGCCAGCAGCCCTTGGGACAGAGGAGGCTACACCTTC. This translates into CASSPWDRGGYTF.

The chain has TRBV6-5 and TRBJ2-7; 10 bases are shared with TRBD1. V gave up 6 bases and J gave up 6 bases; unmatched junction bases: 8. CDR3 length equals 14 residues. Germline assignment: CDR1 MNHEY and CDR2 SVGAGI. CDR3 loop: CASRGQGSPREQYV. CDR3 nucleotides: TGTGCCAGCAGGGGACAGGGGAGCCCCCGCGAGCAGTACGTC.

This chain uses TRBV28 with TRBJ2-2, with TRBD1 identical over 8 bases. The CDR3 spans 15 residues. The germline CDR1 and CDR2 sequences are MDHEN and SYDVKM. Trimming at V came to 4 bases and at J to 6 bases, leaving 7 bases not matched to a gene. The CDR3 coding sequence is TGTGCCAGCAGTTGGACAGGGCGGGGTCCCGGGGAGCTGTTTTTT. Protein: CASSWTGRGPGELFF.

Note on this clone: The same CDR3 arises from other DNA sequences in this sample as well. This chain joins TRBV6-2 or TRBV6-3 and TRBJ1-2; a possible D gene is TRBD1 (6 bases). V shed 5 bases and J shed 4 bases, with 11 bases lying between them. Per germline, CDR1 MNHEY and CDR2 SVGEGT. This CDR3 region has 13 residues. CDR3 nucleotides: TGTGCCAGCAGTGTTACAGGGTCCTATGGCTACACCTTC. It is translated as CASSVTGSYGYTF.

CDR3 DNA sequence: TGTGCCAGCAGCTTAGCATACGAGCAGTACGTC. Protein product: CASSLAYEQYV. The gene calls are TRBV11-2 and TRBJ2-7; the D is unclear. The CDR3 has 11 amino acids. Trimming removed 1 base from V and 4 bases from J, with 2 bases in between. Germline CDR1 is SGHAT and CDR2 is FQNNGV.

The rearrangement joins TRBV13 to TRBJ2-1, with 7 bases lining up with TRBD1. V trimming: 5 bases; J trimming: 8 bases; junction bases outside the gene matches: 6. The germline gives CDR1 PRHDT, CDR2 FYEKMQ (reference sequence). The CDR3 runs 13 residues. This CDR3 is CASSPIQGDEQFF. As DNA, the CDR3 is TGTGCCAGCAGCCCAATCCAGGGGGATGAGCAGTTCTTC. The whole variable domain, remainder taken from reference TRBV13 and TRBJ2-1, is AAGVIQSPRHLIKEKRETATLKCYPIPRHDTVYWYQQGPGQDPQFLISFYEKMQSDKGSIPDRFSAQQFSDYHSELNMSSLELGDSALYFCASSPIQGDEQFFGPGTRLTVL.

The chain joins TRBV18 to TRBJ1-4, with D possibly matching TRBD1 (6 bases). Germline V gene lookup returns CDR1 KGHSH and CDR2 LQKENI. CDR3 length: 15 residues. V shed 6 bases and J shed 5 bases, with 16 bases lying between them. The CDR3, as DNA: TGTGCCAGCTCCGCTTCGACAGGCCCAAATGAAAAACTGTTTTTT. This codes for CASSASTGPNEKLFF. Full variable domain (rest looked up from reference TRBV18 and TRBJ1-4): NAGVMQNPRHLVRRRGQEARLRCSPMKGHSHVYWYRQLPEEGLKFMVYLQKENIIDESGMPKERFSAEFPKEGPSILRIQQVVRGDSAAYFCASSASTGPNEKLFFGSGTQLSVL.

This chain joins TRBV7-9 and TRBJ2-5; 7 nucleotides line up with TRBD1. The V gene end was trimmed by 3 bases and the J gene end by 3 bases; junction bases not matched to a gene: 10. The CDR3 loop spans 16 amino acids. Germline loops: CDR1 SEHNR, CDR2 FQNEAQ (reference sequence). The CDR3 is CASSFGPTGREETQYF. The CDR3 nucleotides are TGTGCCAGCAGCTTTGGACCGACAGGGCGAGAAGAGACCCAGTACTTC. The full variable domain, rest sourced from reference TRBV7-9 and TRBJ2-5, is DTGVSQNPRHKITKRGQNVTFRCDPISEHNRLYWYRQTLGQGPEFLTYFQNEAQLEKSRLLSDRFSAERPKGSFSTLEIQRTEQGDSAMYLCASSFGPTGREETQYFGPGTRLLVL.

The chain uses TRBV2 and TRBJ1-2, with 8 bases lining up with TRBD1. CDR1 and CDR2 from the germline V gene are SNHLY and FYNNEI. There are 14 residues in the CDR3. With V trimmed by 8 bases and J by 4 bases, 9 bases remained unmatched. The CDR3 loop is CASSSDRGFYGYTF. For the CDR3, the DNA is TGTGCCAGCTCTTCCGACAGGGGCTTCTATGGCTACACCTTC.

V and J are TRBV3-1 (or the pseudogene TRBV3-2) and TRBJ2-5, with 11 bases aligning to TRBD2. Germline-derived CDR1 and CDR2 are LGHDT and YNNKEL (reference sequence). The CDR3 consists of 14 residues. V dropped 4 bases and J dropped 5; count of bases not matched to a gene: 3. CDR3 DNA: TGTGCCAGCAGCCTAGCGGGGGGGCGGGAGACCCAGTACTTC. It yields the protein CASSLAGGRETQYF.

CDR3 loop: CAINPGQGGQETQYF. DNA for the CDR3: TGTGCCATCAATCCGGGACAGGGGGGCCAAGAGACCCAGTACTTC. The J gene is TRBJ2-5, the V gene TRBV10-3, with 11 bases aligning to TRBD1. With V trimmed by 7 bases and J by 1 base, 5 bases remained unmatched. The CDR3 is 15 residues long. CDR1 and CDR2 from the germline V gene are ENHRY and SYGVKD.

About this clone: Other nucleotide sequences in the sample specify the same CDR3. This rearrangement joins TRBV7-3 to TRBJ2-6; TRBD1 might be the D (6 bases). This CDR3 has 16 amino acids. Trimming took 1 base from V and 2 from J, leaving 9 bases between them. Germline lookup yields CDR1 SGHTA and CDR2 FQGTGA. The CDR3: CASSLSAGAGANVLTF. In DNA form, the CDR3 reads TGTGCCAGCAGCTTAAGTGCAGGGGCTGGGGCCAACGTCCTGACTTTC. Combining the CDR3 with reference TRBV7-3 and TRBJ2-6 gives the whole variable domain GAGVSQTPSNKVTEKGKYVELRCDPISGHTALYWYRQSLGQGPEFLIYFQGTGAADDSGLPNDRFFAVRPEGSVSTLKIQRTERGDSAVYLCASSLSAGAGANVLTFGAGSRLTVL.

This clone has just one count. The rearrangement joins TRBV4-1 to TRBJ1-2; 8 nucleotides align to TRBD1. This CDR3 has 15 residues. Looked up from germline, CDR1 is MGHRA and CDR2 is YSYEKL. V trimming: 0 bases; J trimming: 6 bases; junction bases outside the gene matches: 6. CDR3 amino acids: CASSQEGQGADGYTF. In DNA, the CDR3 is TGCGCCAGCAGCCAAGAAGGCCAGGGGGCAGATGGCTACACCTTC.

The gene calls are TRBV2 and TRBJ1-6; D remains unclear. Germline values: CDR1 SNHLY, CDR2 FYNNEI. The V and J ends lost 1 base and 9 bases respectively, with 10 bases between them. CDR3 length: 14 amino acids. The CDR3 DNA is TGTGCCAGCAGTGAAGGCACGGGTAGTTCACCCCTCCACTTT. It specifies CASSEGTGSSPLHF.

This clone came up once. The chain carries TRBV20-1 and TRBJ2-1, with D perhaps TRBD2 (6 bases). The length of the CDR3 is 15 residues. V lost 7 bases and J lost 7, with 23 bases in between. Germline V gives CDR1 DFQATT, CDR2 SNEGSKA (reference sequence). CDR3 coding DNA: TGCAGTGTTAGTGGGCTCTTCGGGAGTCTTAATGAGCAGTTCTTC. Translated, it gives CSVSGLFGSLNEQFF.

This clone is a singleton in its sample. V and J are TRBV7-9 and TRBJ2-6; 7 bases fit TRBD1. The length of the CDR3 is 17 residues. CDR1 and CDR2 (germline): SEHNR, FQNEAQ (reference sequence). With 1 base clipped from V and 0 bases from J, the junction kept 3 bases outside the gene matches. CDR3 in amino acids: CASSLGQGISGANVLTF. The CDR3 DNA sequence: TGTGCCAGCAGCTTAGGACAGGGAATCTCTGGGGCCAACGTCCTGACTTTC. Supplemented by reference TRBV7-9 and TRBJ2-6, the full variable domain reads DTGVSQNPRHKITKRGQNVTFRCDPISEHNRLYWYRQTLGQGPEFLTYFQNEAQLEKSRLLSDRFSAERPKGSFSTLEIQRTEQGDSAMYLCASSLGQGISGANVLTFGAGSRLTVL.

This chain uses TRBV7-2 with TRBJ1-4; 7 positions match TRBD1. The trim removed 1 base at V and 3 bases at J, leaving 2 bases unmatched. Germline loops: CDR1 SGHTA, CDR2 FQGNSA. CDR3 size: 15 residues. The CDR3 DNA is TGTGCCAGCAGCTTAGGAGGGGGCTCTAATGAAAAACTGTTTTTT. Protein: CASSLGGGSNEKLFF.

The rearrangement joins TRBV18 to TRBJ1-1; D call uncertain. The CDR3 sequence is 15 residues long. Germline values: CDR1 KGHSH, CDR2 LQKENI. Trimming removed 5 bases at V and 7 bases at J, with 20 bases between. The DNA for the CDR3 is TGTGCCAGCTCAAACCTCGTCGAGACGGCGGTTGAAGCTTTCTTT. Residues: CASSNLVETAVEAFF.

The chain combines TRBV23-1 with TRBJ1-6; no clear D gene. Being an ORF, TRBV23-1 has a function that is uncertain. V was trimmed by 5 bases and J by 7 bases, leaving 9 bases between them. The CDR3 spans 13 residues. The CDR3 reads CASSSRSNSPLHF. For the CDR3, the DNA is TGCGCCAGCAGTTCCAGGTCCAATTCACCCCTCCACTTT.

The J gene is TRBJ2-6, the V gene TRBV24-1; possible D gene TRBD2, 5 bases. With 3 bases removed from V and 2 bases from J, the gap between germline ends came to 13 bases. The CDR3 is 17 residues long. Looked up from germline, CDR1 is KGHDR and CDR2 is SFDVKD. CDR3 residues: CATSDSPGRAGANVLTF. As DNA, the CDR3 is TGTGCCACCAGTGATAGTCCTGGGAGAGCTGGGGCCAACGTCCTGACTTTC.